A single sample gave rise to the 28 T cell receptor beta chains below, sequenced in a study of blood T cell repertoires in COVID-19. The method was immunoSEQ multiplex PCR; TCRdb's version includes in-frame clones alone and lacks a portion of them. The table has about 310,000 clones, around 87% seen once. Input material: peripheral blood. Source of these receptors: a middle-aged man with active or convalescent COVID-19.

This sequence joins TRBV6-1 and TRBJ1-5, with no clear D. There are 13 residues in the CDR3. Germline loops: CDR1 MNHNS, CDR2 SASEGT. The V end lost 1 base, the J end lost 4 bases, and 5 bases lay between the germline ends. As DNA, the CDR3 is TGTGCCAGCAGTGAAGTTAATAATCAGCCCCAGCATTTT. Translated: CASSEVNNQPQHF.

The V call is TRBV4-1, the J call TRBJ2-3, with 8 bases identical to TRBD2. V lost 0 bases and J lost 6; bases outside the gene matches: 11. Germline CDR1 reads MGHRA; CDR2 reads YSYEKL. This CDR3 contains 17 residues. The CDR3 DNA reads TGCGCCAGCAGCCAAGAGTTTGGGGCGGGAGGAAGGGATACGCAGTATTTT. Residues: CASSQEFGAGGRDTQYF.

The chain carries TRBV27 and TRBJ2-7, with 11 bases aligning to TRBD1. CDR3 length equals 13 residues. Germline CDR1 MNHEY, CDR2 SMNVEV (reference sequence). With 8 bases clipped from V and 3 bases from J, the junction kept 3 bases outside the gene matches. CDR3 nucleotide sequence: TGTGCCAGCCGAGGGACAGGGGGCTACGAGCAGTACTTC. Its protein is CASRGTGGYEQYF.

The chain carries TRBV28 and TRBJ1-5; D is ambiguous. The length of the CDR3 is 12 residues. Deletions cut 5 bases from V and 10 bases from J, with 12 bases between. Germline V lookup: CDR1 MDHEN, CDR2 SYDVKM. The CDR3 DNA follows: TGTGCCAGCAGTCTCGGCCAGGAACCCCAGCATTTT. It is translated as CASSLGQEPQHF.

The chain has TRBV2 and TRBJ2-2; the D gene is possibly TRBD1 (6 bases). The CDR3 runs 14 residues. V lost 4 bases and J lost 6, with 12 bases in between. From germline, CDR1 is SNHLY and CDR2 FYNNEI. The CDR3 DNA reads TGTGCCAGCAGTGTCCAGGGGAAGGCCGGGGAGCTGTTTTTT. The encoded protein is CASSVQGKAGELFF.

The chain recombines TRBV6-2 or TRBV6-3 with TRBJ1-5; 8 bases align to TRBD1. V lost 2 bases to trimming and J lost 3 bases; unmatched junction nucleotides: 3. CDR3 size: 15 residues. CDR1 and CDR2 (germline): MNHEY, SVGEGT. CDR3 sequence (DNA): TGTGCCAGCAGTTACGAGACAGGGGCCAATCAGCCCCAGCATTTT. The encoded protein is CASSYETGANQPQHF.

V usage is TRBV29-1 and J usage is TRBJ1-4, with D possibly TRBD1 on 6 matching bases. CDR1 is SQVTM, CDR2 ANQGSEA, per germline. The CDR3 is made up of 13 amino acids. V shed 5 bases and J shed 4 bases, with 11 bases lying between them. CDR3: CSVLVGGNEKLFF. CDR3 nucleotides: TGCAGCGTTTTGGTAGGGGGTAATGAAAAACTGTTTTTT.

This clone was detected only once. The chain recombines TRBV12-5 with TRBJ2-1; TRBD2 matches at 9 bases. This CDR3 is 15 amino acids long. From germline, CDR1 is LGHNT and CDR2 FRNRAP. Losses at the gene ends were 5 bases for V and 7 bases for J; bases not matched to a gene: 9. CDR3 loop: CASGRSLAGDNEQFF. CDR3 in DNA: TGTGCTAGTGGTCGTTCTTTAGCGGGAGATAATGAGCAGTTCTTC.

The rearrangement joins TRBV29-1 to TRBJ1-1, with D possibly matching TRBD1 (5 bases). Germline CDR1 is SQVTM and CDR2 is ANQGSEA. The CDR3 length is 14 residues. The ends were cut back, 5 bases at V and 1 base at J, with 14 bases in the middle. The CDR3 sequence is CSVKYGQGNTEAFF. In DNA, the CDR3 is TGCAGCGTTAAGTACGGCCAGGGGAACACTGAAGCTTTCTTT.

The count of this clone is one. The chain employs TRBV7-9 and TRBJ1-1; the D gene is possibly TRBD1 (5 bases). V dropped 5 bases and J dropped 2 bases, with 12 bases sitting between them. The CDR3 sequence is 14 residues long. Germline CDR1 and CDR2: SEHNR and FQNEAQ (reference sequence). CDR3 DNA sequence: TGTGCCAGCAGCCCGAGCGGGGCCAACACTGAAGCTTTCTTT. Translated, it gives CASSPSGANTEAFF.

The chain joins TRBV2 to TRBJ2-4, with D tentatively TRBD2 (5 bases). Looked up from germline, CDR1 is SNHLY and CDR2 is FYNNEI. Trimming stripped 6 bases from V and 8 bases from J, with 11 bases between. This CDR3 has 12 residues. The DNA for the CDR3 is TGTGCCAGCAGCGAGGGCCGGGACATTCAGTACTTC. This translates into CASSEGRDIQYF.

The gene calls are TRBV28 and TRBJ2-7, with D possibly being TRBD2 (6 bases). V gave up 2 bases and J gave up 2 bases, with 10 bases separating them. The CDR3 contains 14 residues. Germline CDR1 reads MDHEN; CDR2 reads SYDVKM. CDR3 sequence: CASSLSGLTYEQYF. CDR3 nucleotide sequence: TGTGCCAGCAGTTTAAGCGGGCTAACCTACGAGCAGTACTTC.

The CDR3 DNA follows: TGCGCCAGCAGCCAAGCCGGACAGGGGAAAAATGAAAAACTGTTTTTT. Its protein is CASSQAGQGKNEKLFF. The chain links TRBV4-1 to TRBJ1-4, with 9 bases matching TRBD1. This CDR3 contains 16 residues. V lost 1 base to trimming and J lost 5 bases; unmatched junction nucleotides: 5. CDR1 MGHRA and CDR2 YSYEKL come from the germline V gene.

This clone came up a few times. The chain joins TRBV6-5 to TRBJ2-7; TRBD1 agrees at 8 bases. The CDR3 length is 14 residues. Germline V gene data show CDR1 as MNHEY and CDR2 as SVGAGI. V lost 6 bases and J lost 3; bases outside the gene matches: 7. The CDR3 here is CASRVGTGIYEQYF. The CDR3 DNA reads as TGTGCCAGCAGGGTTGGGACAGGAATCTACGAGCAGTACTTC.

The chain recombines TRBV9 with TRBJ2-3; tentative D call: TRBD2 (5 bases). V lost 4 bases, J lost 0 bases, and 9 bases lay in between. CDR3 length: 14 amino acids. Germline loops: CDR1 SGDLS, CDR2 YYNGEE. CDR3 DNA: TGTGCCAGCAGCCTAGCCCCTAGCACAGATACGCAGTATTTT. Its protein is CASSLAPSTDTQYF.

This clone was picked up one time. V gene TRBV15 combines with J gene TRBJ1-3; the match to TRBD1 covers 10 bases. The CDR3 sequence is 17 residues long. The V and J ends lost 1 base and 5 bases, in that order; junction bases with no gene match: 8. Germline-derived CDR1 and CDR2 are LNHNV and YYDKDF (reference sequence). For the CDR3, the DNA is TGTGCCACCAGCAGAGGGGGGACAGGGGTTCTTAGAAACACCATATATTTT. Encoded protein: CATSRGGTGVLRNTIYF.

The rearrangement joins TRBV6-5 to TRBJ1-6, with D perhaps TRBD1 (6 bases). The CDR3 is made up of 13 amino acids. The V end lost 10 bases, the J end lost 7 bases, and 14 bases lay between the germline ends. Germline CDR1 is MNHEY and CDR2 is SVGAGI. The CDR3 reads CATHRVGNSPLHF. CDR3 DNA: TGTGCCACCCACAGGGTGGGGAATTCACCCCTCCACTTT.

V usage is TRBV7-2 and J usage is TRBJ1-2; 9 nucleotides line up with TRBD1. The CDR3 has 16 residues. The V gene end was trimmed by 1 base and the J gene end by 5 bases; junction bases not matched to a gene: 8. The germline V gene encodes CDR1 SGHTA and CDR2 FQGNSA. CDR3 in amino acids: CASSLGGQGRTYGYTF. Here the CDR3 DNA reads TGTGCCAGCAGCTTAGGGGGACAGGGCCGAACGTATGGCTACACCTTC.

This chain uses TRBV19 with TRBJ2-3; 9 bases are a match to TRBD2. After removal of 6 bases from V and 8 bases from J, the junction contained 12 bases not matched to a gene. Germline V gene sequence: CDR1 LNHDA, CDR2 SQIVND (reference sequence). CDR3 length: 15 residues. The CDR3 sequence: CASSTESGGLGTQYF. DNA of the CDR3: TGTGCCAGTAGCACCGAGAGCGGGGGGCTTGGTACGCAGTATTTT.

V is TRBV7-3 and J is TRBJ1-1; 10 positions match TRBD1. The CDR3 has 14 residues. Germline lookup yields CDR1 SGHTA and CDR2 FQGTGA. The V segment lost 5 bases and the J segment 5 bases; nucleotides outside the gene matches: 5. CDR3 amino acids: CASSQTGGITEAFF. In DNA form, the CDR3 reads TGTGCCAGCAGCCAGACAGGGGGCATAACTGAAGCTTTCTTT.

The V gene is TRBV27, the J gene TRBJ1-6; 8 bases fit TRBD1. CDR3 length: 16 residues. Germline trimming cut 5 bases from V and 8 bases from J; bases unmatched to any gene: 11. Germline V gene sequence: CDR1 MNHEY, CDR2 SMNVEV (reference sequence). The CDR3 DNA reads TGTGCCAGCAGTCGGGTTTGGAGACAGGGGTATTCACCCCTCCACTTT. It translates to CASSRVWRQGYSPLHF.

This clone has just one count. The J gene is TRBJ2-5, the V gene TRBV15; maybe TRBD1 (6 bases). Germline V gives CDR1 LNHNV, CDR2 YYDKDF (reference sequence). CDR3 size: 16 residues. V gave up 1 base and J gave up 2 bases, with 14 bases separating them. The CDR3 protein is CATSRVRGNGQETQYF. The CDR3 DNA sequence: TGTGCCACCAGCAGAGTGAGGGGGAACGGGCAAGAGACCCAGTACTTC.

The chain carries TRBV11-1 and TRBJ2-5; TRBD1 might be the D (6 bases). Germline V CDR1 and CDR2: SGHAT, FQDESV (reference sequence). The V gene lost 1 base and the J gene lost 1 base, with 10 bases spanning the gap. This CDR3 has 15 residues. The CDR3 loop is CASSLGQGPQETQYF. CDR3 nucleotides: TGTGCCAGCAGCTTAGGGCAGGGGCCCCAAGAGACCCAGTACTTC.

The rearrangement joins TRBV19 to TRBJ1-2; the D gene is possibly TRBD1 (5 bases). Germline V lookup: CDR1 LNHDA, CDR2 SQIVND (reference sequence). The length of the CDR3 is 13 residues. The V gene lost 4 bases and the J gene lost 9 bases, with 15 bases spanning the gap. The DNA of the CDR3 is TGTGCCAGTAGTAAGACAGAGAAGCAGAGCTACACCTTC. Translating gives CASSKTEKQSYTF. The variable domain in full, completed from reference TRBV19 and TRBJ1-2, reads DGGITQSPKYLFRKEGQNVTLSCEQNLNHDAMYWYRQDPGQGLRLIYYSQIVNDFQKGDIAEGYSVSREKKESFPLTVTSAQKNPTAFYLCASSKTEKQSYTFGSGTRLTVV.

The rearrangement uses TRBV27 and TRBJ2-7; possible D gene TRBD2, 5 bases. From germline, CDR1 is MNHEY and CDR2 SMNVEV (reference sequence). The CDR3 is made up of 14 amino acids. V lost 0 bases, J lost 3 bases, and 9 bases lay in between. In nucleotides, the CDR3 is TGTGCCAGCAGTTTATCTTGGAGGAGCTACGAGCAGTACTTC. It translates to CASSLSWRSYEQYF.

V and J are TRBV2 and TRBJ1-3, with D possibly matching TRBD1 (5 bases). The ends were cut back, 7 bases at V and 4 bases at J, with 14 bases in the middle. This CDR3 comprises 14 residues. The germline V gene encodes CDR1 SNHLY and CDR2 FYNNEI. The CDR3 protein is CASNSRDLGNTIYF. DNA for the CDR3: TGTGCCAGCAACAGCAGGGATTTAGGAAACACCATATATTTT.

The gene calls are TRBV5-1 and TRBJ1-1; D unresolved. CDR1 and CDR2 from the germline V gene are SGHRS and YFSETQ. The CDR3 loop spans 14 amino acids. Trimming pared 0 bases from V and 2 bases from J, leaving 8 bases between. The CDR3 nucleotides read TGCGCCAGCAGCTTGGACTCTACTAACACTGAAGCTTTCTTT. It specifies CASSLDSTNTEAFF.

The rearrangement uses TRBV6-5 and TRBJ2-3, with 10 positions matching TRBD1. The V gene's germline CDR1 is MNHEY and CDR2 SVGAGI. V was clipped by 7 bases and J by 6 bases; unmatched bases: 10. The CDR3 totals 15 residues. Written as DNA, the CDR3 is TGTGCCAGCATCGCGGGACAGGGGTTTGCCGATACGCAGTATTTT. Amino acid sequence: CASIAGQGFADTQYF.